This TCR beta chain is from a study of cytotoxic CD8 clonotypes in ibrutinib-treated CLL. Across the study: Partial responses numbered approximately 24 and complete responses 2; after a median around 68 months, roughly 14 stayed remitted and roughly twelve progressed.

Sequencing was performed with immunoSEQ multiplex PCR; in TCRdb, only in-frame clones are kept and a portion is missing. The sample lists 130,000 to 150,000 clones; about 91% were seen once. Germline-derived CDR1 and CDR2 are SGDLS and YYNGEE. V was shortened by 2 bases and J by 8 bases, with 16 bases between the two germline ends. There are 14 residues in the CDR3. This chain uses TRBV9 with TRBJ1-2; D not resolved. The receptor's source is a human donor with chronic lymphocytic leukemia. Sequences were derived from PBMCs, sampled after 12 months of ibrutinib treatment. The CDR3 DNA reads as TGTGCCAGCAGCGTTGGCCTGGAGGCTAGAGGCTACACCTTC. This codes for CASSVGLEARGYTF.